This entry concerns a single TCR beta chain. This table comes from immunoSEQ multiplex PCR, and its TCRdb copy is limited to in-frame clones, with some not included. The sample holds over 150,000 clones, around 84% seen once. This sample is part of a study of blood T cell repertoires in COVID-19. Study background: From the United States, Italy and Spain came samples of acute and convalescent COVID-19.

The CDR3 is 13 residues long. V trimming: 5 bases; J trimming: 5 bases; junction bases outside the gene matches: 3. Per the germline V gene, CDR1 is SGHTA and CDR2 is FQGNSA. The specimen sequenced was peripheral blood. The chain uses TRBV7-2 and TRBJ2-5; 9 bases line up with TRBD2. The receptor was derived from a man between 60 and 70 years old with COVID-19, enrolled during active disease. The CDR3 loop reads CASSGLAWETQYF. For the CDR3, the DNA is TGTGCCAGCAGCGGACTAGCGTGGGAGACCCAGTACTTC.